These 2 T cell receptor beta chains came from one sample sequenced in a study of cytomegalovirus exposure and HLA in healthy donors. PCR was performed using 60 Vbeta and 13 Jbeta primers. Measured with immunoSEQ multiplex PCR; TCRdb has only the in-frame clones, and not every one. The data show approximately 180,000 clones, about 80% seen once. Sequenced input: PBMCs. All receptors come from a man between 18 and 35 years old in good health and CMV-seronegative.

This chain joins TRBV15 and TRBJ2-7; 7 bases match TRBD1. V lost 8 bases, J lost 3 bases, and 10 bases stayed unmatched. The CDR3 runs 14 residues. Germline CDR1 LNHNV, CDR2 YYDKDF (reference sequence). The CDR3 here is CATASRDRYYEQYF. Written as DNA, the CDR3 is TGTGCCACCGCCAGCCGGGACAGATACTACGAGCAGTACTTC.

V gene TRBV6-5 combines with J gene TRBJ1-4, with D hard to call. Trimming removed 5 bases at V and 8 bases at J, with 15 bases between. This CDR3 region has 14 residues. Per germline, CDR1 MNHEY and CDR2 SVGAGI. CDR3 in amino acids: CASSPHPGGEKLFF. CDR3 DNA sequence: TGTGCCAGCAGTCCGCATCCCGGAGGGGAAAAACTGTTTTTT.